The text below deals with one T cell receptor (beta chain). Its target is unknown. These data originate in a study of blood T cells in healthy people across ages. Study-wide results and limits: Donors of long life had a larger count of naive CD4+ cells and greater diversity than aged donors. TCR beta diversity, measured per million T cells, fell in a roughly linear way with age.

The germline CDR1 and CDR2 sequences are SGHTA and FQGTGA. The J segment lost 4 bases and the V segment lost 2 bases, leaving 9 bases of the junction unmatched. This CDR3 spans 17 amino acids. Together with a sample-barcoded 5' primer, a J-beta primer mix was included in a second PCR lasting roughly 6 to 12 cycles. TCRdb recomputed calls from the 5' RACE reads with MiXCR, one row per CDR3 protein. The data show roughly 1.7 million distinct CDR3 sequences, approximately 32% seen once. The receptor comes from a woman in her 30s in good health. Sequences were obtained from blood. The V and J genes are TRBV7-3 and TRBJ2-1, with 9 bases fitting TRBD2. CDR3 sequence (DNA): TGTGCCAGCAGCTTACTCTCGGGCCTAGCGGGATACAATGAGCAGTTCTTC. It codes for CASSLLSGLAGYNEQFF. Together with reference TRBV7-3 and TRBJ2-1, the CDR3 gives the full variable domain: GAGVSQTPSNKVTEKGKYVELRCDPISGHTALYWYRQSLGQGPEFLIYFQGTGAADDSGLPNDRFFAVRPEGSVSTLKIQRTERGDSAVYLCASSLLSGLAGYNEQFFGPGTRLTVL.